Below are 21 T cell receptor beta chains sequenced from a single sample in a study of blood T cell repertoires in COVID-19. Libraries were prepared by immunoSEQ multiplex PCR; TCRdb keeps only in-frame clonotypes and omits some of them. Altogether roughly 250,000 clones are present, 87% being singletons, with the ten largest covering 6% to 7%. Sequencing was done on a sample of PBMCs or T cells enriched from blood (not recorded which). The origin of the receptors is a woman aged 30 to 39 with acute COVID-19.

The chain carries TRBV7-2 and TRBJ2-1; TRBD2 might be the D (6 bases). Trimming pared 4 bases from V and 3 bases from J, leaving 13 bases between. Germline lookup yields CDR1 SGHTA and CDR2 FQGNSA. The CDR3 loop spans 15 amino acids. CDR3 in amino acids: CASSSGRRVYNEQFF. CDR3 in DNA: TGTGCCAGCAGCTCCGGCCGGAGGGTCTACAATGAGCAGTTCTTC.

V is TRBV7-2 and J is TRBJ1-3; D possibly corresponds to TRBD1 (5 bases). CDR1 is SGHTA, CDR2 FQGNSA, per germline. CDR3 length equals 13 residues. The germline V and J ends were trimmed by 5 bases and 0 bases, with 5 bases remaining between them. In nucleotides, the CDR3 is TGTGCCAGCAGCCAGGGCTCTGGAAACACCATATATTTT. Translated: CASSQGSGNTIYF.

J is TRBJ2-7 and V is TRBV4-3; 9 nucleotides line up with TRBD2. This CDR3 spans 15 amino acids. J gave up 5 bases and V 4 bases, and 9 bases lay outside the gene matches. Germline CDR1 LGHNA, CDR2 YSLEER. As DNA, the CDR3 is TGCGCCAGCAGCCTCACAGGTAGCGGGGGTCACGAGCAGTACTTC. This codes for CASSLTGSGGHEQYF.

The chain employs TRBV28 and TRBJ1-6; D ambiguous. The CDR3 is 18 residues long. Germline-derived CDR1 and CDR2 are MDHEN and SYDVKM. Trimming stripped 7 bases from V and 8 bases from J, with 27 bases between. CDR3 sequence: CASKEPRTGIVGDSPLHF. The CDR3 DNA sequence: TGTGCCAGCAAGGAACCGAGGACTGGGATCGTGGGAGATTCACCCCTCCACTTT.

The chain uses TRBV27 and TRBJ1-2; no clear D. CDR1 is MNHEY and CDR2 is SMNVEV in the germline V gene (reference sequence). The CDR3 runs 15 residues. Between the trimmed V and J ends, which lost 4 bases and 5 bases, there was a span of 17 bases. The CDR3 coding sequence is TGTGCCAGCAGTTACCTTCCCGGGAGCCGATATGGCTACACCTTC. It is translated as CASSYLPGSRYGYTF.

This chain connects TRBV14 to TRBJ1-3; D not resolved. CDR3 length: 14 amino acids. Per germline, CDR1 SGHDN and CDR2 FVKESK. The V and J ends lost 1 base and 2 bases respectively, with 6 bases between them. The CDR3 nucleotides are TGTGCCAGCAGCCAAGGTCCTCCTGGAAACACCATATATTTT. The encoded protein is CASSQGPPGNTIYF.

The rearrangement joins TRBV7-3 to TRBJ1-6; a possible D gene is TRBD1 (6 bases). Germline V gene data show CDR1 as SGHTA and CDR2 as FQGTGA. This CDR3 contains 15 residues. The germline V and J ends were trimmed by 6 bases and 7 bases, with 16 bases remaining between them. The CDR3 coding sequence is TGTGCCAGCAGTCCCTCCGGGACACTGAATTCACCCCTCCACTTT. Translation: CASSPSGTLNSPLHF.

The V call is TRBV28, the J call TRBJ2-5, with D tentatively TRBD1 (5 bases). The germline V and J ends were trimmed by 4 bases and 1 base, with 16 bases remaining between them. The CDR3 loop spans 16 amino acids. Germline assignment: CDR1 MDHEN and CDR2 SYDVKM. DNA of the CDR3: TGTGCCAGCAGTTCAACGTCCAGGGCCCTCCAAGAGACCCAGTACTTC. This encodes CASSSTSRALQETQYF.

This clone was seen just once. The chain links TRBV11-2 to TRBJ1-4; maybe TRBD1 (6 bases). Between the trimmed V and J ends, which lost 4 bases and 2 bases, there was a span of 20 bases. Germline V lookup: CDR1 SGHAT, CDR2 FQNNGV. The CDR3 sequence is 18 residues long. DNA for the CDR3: TGTGCCAGCAGCTCGCCCTCAGGGGAGATCATTACTAATGAAAAACTGTTTTTT. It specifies CASSSPSGEIITNEKLFF.

CDR3 sequence: CSGTSQTYEQYF. CDR3 DNA: TGCAGCGGGACTAGCCAGACCTACGAGCAGTACTTC. The chain joins TRBV29-1 to TRBJ2-7; TRBD2 agrees at 8 bases. This CDR3 is built from 12 residues. V shed 7 bases, J shed 2 bases, and the junction held 4 bases outside the gene matches. The germline V gene encodes CDR1 SQVTM and CDR2 ANQGSEA.

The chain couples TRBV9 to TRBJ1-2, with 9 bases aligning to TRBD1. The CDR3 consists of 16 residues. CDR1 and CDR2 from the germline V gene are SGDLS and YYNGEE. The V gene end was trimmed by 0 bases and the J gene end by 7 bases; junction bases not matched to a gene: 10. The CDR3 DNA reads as TGTGCCAGCAGCGTAGCTAAGGACAGGGGACCCTCTGGCTACACCTTC. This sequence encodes CASSVAKDRGPSGYTF.

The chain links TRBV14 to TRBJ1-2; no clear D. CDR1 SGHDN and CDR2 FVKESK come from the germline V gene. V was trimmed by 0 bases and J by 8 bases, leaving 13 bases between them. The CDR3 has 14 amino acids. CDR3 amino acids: CASSQDPGPWGYTF. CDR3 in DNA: TGTGCCAGCAGCCAAGACCCAGGCCCATGGGGCTACACCTTC.

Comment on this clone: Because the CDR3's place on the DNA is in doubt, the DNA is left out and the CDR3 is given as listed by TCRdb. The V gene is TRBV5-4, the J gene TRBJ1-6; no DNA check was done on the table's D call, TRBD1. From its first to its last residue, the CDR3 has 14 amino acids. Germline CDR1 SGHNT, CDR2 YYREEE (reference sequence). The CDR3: CASSSDSSVPPLHF.

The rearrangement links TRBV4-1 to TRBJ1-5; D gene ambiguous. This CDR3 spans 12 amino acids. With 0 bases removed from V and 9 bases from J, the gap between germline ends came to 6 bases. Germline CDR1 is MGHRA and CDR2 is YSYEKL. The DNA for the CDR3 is TGCGCCAGCAGCCAAGAGGCGGGGCCCCAGCATTTT. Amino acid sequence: CASSQEAGPQHF.

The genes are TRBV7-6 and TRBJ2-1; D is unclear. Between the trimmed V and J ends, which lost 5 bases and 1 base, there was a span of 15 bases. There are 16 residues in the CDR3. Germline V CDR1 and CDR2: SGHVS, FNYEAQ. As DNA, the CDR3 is TGTGCCAGCAGCCTTACAGCCGTTGTATCCTACAATGAGCAGTTCTTC. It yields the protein CASSLTAVVSYNEQFF. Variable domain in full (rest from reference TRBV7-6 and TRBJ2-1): GAGVSQSPRYKVTKRGQDVALRCDPISGHVSLYWYRQALGQGPEFLTYFNYEAQQDKSGLPNDRFSAERPEGSISTLTIQRTEQRDSAMYRCASSLTAVVSYNEQFFGPGTRLTVL.

CDR3 protein: CASSPSTGEETQYF. For the CDR3, the DNA is TGTGCCAGCAGCCCCTCGACAGGGGAAGAGACCCAGTACTTC. J is TRBJ2-5 and V is TRBV7-9; 8 bases match TRBD1. V dropped 5 bases and J dropped 3; count of bases not matched to a gene: 5. The CDR3 totals 14 residues. Per germline, CDR1 SEHNR and CDR2 FQNEAQ (reference sequence).

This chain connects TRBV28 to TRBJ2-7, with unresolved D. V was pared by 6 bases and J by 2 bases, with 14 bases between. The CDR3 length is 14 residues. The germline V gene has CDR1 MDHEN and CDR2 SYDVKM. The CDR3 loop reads CASRPQVVAYEQYF. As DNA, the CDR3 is TGTGCCAGCAGACCGCAGGTAGTCGCCTACGAGCAGTACTTC.

For the CDR3, the DNA is TGCGCCAGCAGCTCCGGACAGGGAGACACTGAAGCTTTCTTT. It yields the protein CASSSGQGDTEAFF. This chain joins TRBV5-1 and TRBJ1-1; 8 nucleotides match TRBD1. The germline CDR1 and CDR2 sequences are SGHRS and YFSETQ. V shed 3 bases and J 3 bases; nucleotides not matched to a gene: 4. The CDR3 is 14 amino acids.

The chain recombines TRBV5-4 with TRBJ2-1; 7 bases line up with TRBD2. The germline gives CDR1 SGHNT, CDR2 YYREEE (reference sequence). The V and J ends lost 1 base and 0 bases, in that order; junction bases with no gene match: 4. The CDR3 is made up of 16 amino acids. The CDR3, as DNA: TGTGCCAGCAGCTTGTGGCGGGGGAGCTCCTACAATGAGCAGTTCTTC. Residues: CASSLWRGSSYNEQFF.

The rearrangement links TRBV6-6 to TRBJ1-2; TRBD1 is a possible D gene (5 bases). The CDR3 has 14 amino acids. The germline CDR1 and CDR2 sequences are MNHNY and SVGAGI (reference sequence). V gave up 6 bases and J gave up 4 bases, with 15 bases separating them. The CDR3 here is CASSPPTDIYGYTF. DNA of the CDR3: TGTGCCAGCAGCCCCCCGACAGACATCTATGGCTACACCTTC.

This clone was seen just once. The CDR3 DNA follows: TGTGCCAGCAGTGATTGGTCTAGCGGGAGCAGGGAGACCCAGTACTTC. As protein: CASSDWSSGSRETQYF. The chain joins TRBV25-1 to TRBJ2-5, with 10 bases identical to TRBD2. Germline CDR1 reads MGHDK; CDR2 reads SYGVNS. V lost 3 bases, J lost 5 bases, and 9 bases stayed unmatched. This CDR3 has 16 amino acids.